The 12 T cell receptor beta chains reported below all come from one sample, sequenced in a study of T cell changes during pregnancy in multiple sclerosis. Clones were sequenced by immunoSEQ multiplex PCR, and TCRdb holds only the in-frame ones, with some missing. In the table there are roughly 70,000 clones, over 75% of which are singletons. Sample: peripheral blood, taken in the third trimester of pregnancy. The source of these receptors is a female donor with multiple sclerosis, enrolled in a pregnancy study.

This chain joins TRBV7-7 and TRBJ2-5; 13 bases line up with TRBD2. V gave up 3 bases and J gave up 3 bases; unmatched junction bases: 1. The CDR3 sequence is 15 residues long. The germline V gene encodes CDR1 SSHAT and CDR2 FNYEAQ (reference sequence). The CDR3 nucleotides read TGTGCCAGCAGCTTTGGGACTAGCGGGGAAGAGACCCAGTACTTC. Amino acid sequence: CASSFGTSGEETQYF.

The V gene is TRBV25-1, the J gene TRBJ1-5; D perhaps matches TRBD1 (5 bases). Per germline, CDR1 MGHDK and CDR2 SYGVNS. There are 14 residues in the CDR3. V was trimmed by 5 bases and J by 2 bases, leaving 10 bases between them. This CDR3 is CASSLGGGNQPQHF. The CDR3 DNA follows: TGTGCCAGCAGTCTCGGAGGGGGCAATCAGCCCCAGCATTTT.

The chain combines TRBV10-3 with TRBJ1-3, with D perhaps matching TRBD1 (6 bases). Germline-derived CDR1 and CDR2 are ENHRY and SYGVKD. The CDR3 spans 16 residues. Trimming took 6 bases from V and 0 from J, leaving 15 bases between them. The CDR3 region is CAIRGQIASSGNTIYF. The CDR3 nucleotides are TGTGCCATCAGAGGACAGATAGCCTCCTCTGGAAACACCATATATTTT.

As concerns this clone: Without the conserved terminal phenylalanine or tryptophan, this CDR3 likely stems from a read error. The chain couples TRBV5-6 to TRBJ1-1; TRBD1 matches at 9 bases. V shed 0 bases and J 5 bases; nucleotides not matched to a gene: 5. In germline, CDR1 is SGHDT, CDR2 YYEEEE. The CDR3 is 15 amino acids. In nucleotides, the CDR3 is TGTGCCAGCAGCTTGGGCGGTGACAGGGGGACTGAAGCTTTCCTT. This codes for CASSLGGDRGTEAFL.

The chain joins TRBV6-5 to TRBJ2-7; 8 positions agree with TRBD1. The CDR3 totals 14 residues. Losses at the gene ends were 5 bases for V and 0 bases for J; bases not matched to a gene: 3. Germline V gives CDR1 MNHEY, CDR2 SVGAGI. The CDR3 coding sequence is TGTGCCAGCAGTCGGACAGGGAGCTCCTACGAGCAGTACTTC. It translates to CASSRTGSSYEQYF.

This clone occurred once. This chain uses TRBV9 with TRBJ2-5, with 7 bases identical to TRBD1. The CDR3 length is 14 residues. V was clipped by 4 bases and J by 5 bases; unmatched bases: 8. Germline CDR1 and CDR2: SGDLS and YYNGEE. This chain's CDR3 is CASSPQDRDETQYF. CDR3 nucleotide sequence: TGTGCCAGCAGCCCCCAAGACAGGGATGAGACCCAGTACTTC.

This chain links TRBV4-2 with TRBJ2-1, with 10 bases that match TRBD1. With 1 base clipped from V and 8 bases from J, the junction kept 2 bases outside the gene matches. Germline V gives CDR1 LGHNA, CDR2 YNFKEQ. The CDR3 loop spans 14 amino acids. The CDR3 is CASSQGDRGDEQFF. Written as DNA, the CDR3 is TGTGCCAGCAGCCAAGGGGACAGGGGAGATGAGCAGTTCTTC.

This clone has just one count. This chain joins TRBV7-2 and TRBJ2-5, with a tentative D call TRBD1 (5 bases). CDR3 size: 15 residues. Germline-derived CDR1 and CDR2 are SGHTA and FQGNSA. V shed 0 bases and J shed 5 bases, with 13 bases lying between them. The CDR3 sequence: CASSLAARVAETQYF. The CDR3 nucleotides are TGTGCCAGCAGCTTAGCGGCCAGGGTCGCTGAGACCCAGTACTTC.

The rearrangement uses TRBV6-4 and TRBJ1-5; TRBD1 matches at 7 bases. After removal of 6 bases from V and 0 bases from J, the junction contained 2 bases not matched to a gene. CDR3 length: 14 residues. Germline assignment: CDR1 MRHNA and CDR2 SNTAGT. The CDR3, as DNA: TGTGCCAGCAGCCGGGACAGTAGCAATCAGCCCCAGCATTTT. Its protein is CASSRDSSNQPQHF.

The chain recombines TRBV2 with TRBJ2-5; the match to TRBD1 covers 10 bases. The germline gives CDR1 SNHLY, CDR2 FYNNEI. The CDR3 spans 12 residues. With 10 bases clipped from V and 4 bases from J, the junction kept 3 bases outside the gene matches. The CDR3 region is CATGQGVETQYF. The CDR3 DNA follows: TGTGCCACCGGACAGGGGGTAGAGACCCAGTACTTC.

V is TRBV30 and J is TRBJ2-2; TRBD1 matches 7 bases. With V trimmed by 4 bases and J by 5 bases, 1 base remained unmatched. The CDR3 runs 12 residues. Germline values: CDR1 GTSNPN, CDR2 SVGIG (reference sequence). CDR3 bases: TGTGCCTGGACCAGGGGGACCGGGGAGCTGTTTTTT. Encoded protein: CAWTRGTGELFF.

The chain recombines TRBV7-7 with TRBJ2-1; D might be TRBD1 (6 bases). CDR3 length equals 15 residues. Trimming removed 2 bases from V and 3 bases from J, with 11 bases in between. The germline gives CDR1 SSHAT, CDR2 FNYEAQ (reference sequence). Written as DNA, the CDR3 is TGTGCCAGCAGCTTAACACAGGGAGACTACAATGAGCAGTTCTTC. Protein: CASSLTQGDYNEQFF.